Each of the 5 T cell receptor beta chains below was sequenced from the same sample in a study of blood T cell repertoires in COVID-19. The method was immunoSEQ multiplex PCR; TCRdb's version includes in-frame clones alone and lacks a portion of them. The sample lists roughly 100,000 clones; around 87% were seen once. The specimen was peripheral blood. The receptors shown here come from a human donor in a cohort sampled during active COVID-19.

The V call is TRBV6-2 or TRBV6-3, the J call TRBJ2-1, with 10 nucleotides matching TRBD2. The length of the CDR3 is 15 residues. With V trimmed by 6 bases and J by 4 bases, 6 bases remained unmatched. In germline, CDR1 is MNHEY, CDR2 SVGEGT. Written as DNA, the CDR3 is TGTGCCAGCAGCCGTAGCGGGAGGAAATACAATGAGCAGTTCTTC. It specifies CASSRSGRKYNEQFF.

The V and J genes are TRBV9 and TRBJ2-3; TRBD1 matches at 7 bases. CDR1 and CDR2 (germline): SGDLS, YYNGEE. This CDR3 spans 16 amino acids. J lost 2 bases, V lost 0 bases, and 6 bases had no gene match. The CDR3 sequence is CASSVVGTAYTDTQYF. The CDR3, as DNA: TGTGCCAGCAGCGTAGTTGGGACAGCATACACAGATACGCAGTATTTT.

This clone was picked up one time. This chain links TRBV4-3 with TRBJ2-1; D is ambiguous. The germline CDR1 and CDR2 sequences are LGHNA and YSLEER. The CDR3 totals 18 residues. Trimming pared 2 bases from V and 3 bases from J, leaving 20 bases between. CDR3 protein: CASSQHRAFAPIYNEQFF. Written as DNA, the CDR3 is TGCGCCAGCAGCCAACATCGAGCGTTCGCCCCGATCTACAATGAGCAGTTCTTC.

The V gene is TRBV2, the J gene TRBJ2-3; 7 bases match TRBD1. The ends lost 3 bases at V and 8 bases at J; junction bases unmatched: 8. The CDR3 runs 14 residues. Germline V gene data show CDR1 as SNHLY and CDR2 as FYNNEI. The CDR3 region has the DNA TGTGCCAGCAGTGACGTGAGGGGGCCAGGTACGCAGTATTTT. The encoded protein is CASSDVRGPGTQYF.

V is TRBV6-5 and J is TRBJ2-7, with D unresolved. Germline CDR1 is MNHEY and CDR2 is SVGAGI. Trimming pared 4 bases from V and 2 bases from J, leaving 12 bases between. This CDR3 spans 14 amino acids. Here the CDR3 DNA reads TGTGCCAGCAGTTGGGCAGGTTCGACCTACGAGCAGTACTTC. Translated, it gives CASSWAGSTYEQYF.